Following are 4 T cell receptor beta chains from one sample sequenced in a study of glioma-infiltrating T cells. Amplification of TCR alpha and beta CDR3 regions from RNA used iRepertoire nested multiplex PCR. TCRdb reprocessed the multiplex PCR reads with MiXCR, giving one entry per CDR3 protein. The sample lists 95,000 to 150,000 distinct CDR3 sequences; less than 30% were seen once. Sequenced: glioma tissue, nonneoplastic brain tissue, or PBMCs (not recorded which). The receptors shown here come from a human donor with low-grade glioma or glioblastoma, undergoing nonglioma brain surgery, or in good health (not recorded which).

This clonotype has more than one count but fewer than ten. The chain carries TRBV11-1 and TRBJ2-7; TRBD2 aligns across 13 bases. Germline loops: CDR1 SGHAT, CDR2 FQDESV (reference sequence). Germline trimming cut 4 bases from V and 0 bases from J; bases unmatched to any gene: 3. The CDR3 length is 16 residues. The CDR3 spells CASSSTSGRLSYEQYF. The CDR3 region has the DNA TGTGCCAGCAGCTCGACTAGCGGGAGGCTCTCCTACGAGCAGTACTTC.

In this sample, this clonotype turned up many times. V usage is TRBV28 and J usage is TRBJ2-7; D is perhaps TRBD1 (6 bases). Germline CDR1 is MDHEN and CDR2 is SYDVKM. Trimming took 6 bases from V and 0 from J, leaving 12 bases between them. The CDR3 has 14 amino acids. The CDR3, as DNA: TGTGCCAGCAGGGGGACACCAAACTCCTACGAGCAGTACTTC. It specifies CASRGTPNSYEQYF.

This clonotype came up many times. This chain connects TRBV4-1 to TRBJ2-3, with TRBD2 identical over 8 bases. The CDR3 sequence is 14 residues long. Germline V CDR1 and CDR2: MGHRA, YSYEKL. V trimming: 4 bases; J trimming: 3 bases; junction bases outside the gene matches: 3. The CDR3 here is CASSRGGRTDTQYF. The CDR3 DNA follows: TGCGCCAGCAGCCGTGGCGGGAGGACAGATACGCAGTATTTT.

The table lists this clonotype with many counts. Mismatch with germline at one junction end may stem from a read error. The chain links TRBV7-7 to TRBJ2-7; the D is unclear. The CDR3 is 13 residues long. Germline loops: CDR1 SSHAT, CDR2 FNYEAQ (reference sequence). CDR3 in amino acids: CASSSVPFSEQYF. CDR3 DNA: TGTGCTAGCAGCTCGGTTCCATTTAGCGAGCAGTACTTC.